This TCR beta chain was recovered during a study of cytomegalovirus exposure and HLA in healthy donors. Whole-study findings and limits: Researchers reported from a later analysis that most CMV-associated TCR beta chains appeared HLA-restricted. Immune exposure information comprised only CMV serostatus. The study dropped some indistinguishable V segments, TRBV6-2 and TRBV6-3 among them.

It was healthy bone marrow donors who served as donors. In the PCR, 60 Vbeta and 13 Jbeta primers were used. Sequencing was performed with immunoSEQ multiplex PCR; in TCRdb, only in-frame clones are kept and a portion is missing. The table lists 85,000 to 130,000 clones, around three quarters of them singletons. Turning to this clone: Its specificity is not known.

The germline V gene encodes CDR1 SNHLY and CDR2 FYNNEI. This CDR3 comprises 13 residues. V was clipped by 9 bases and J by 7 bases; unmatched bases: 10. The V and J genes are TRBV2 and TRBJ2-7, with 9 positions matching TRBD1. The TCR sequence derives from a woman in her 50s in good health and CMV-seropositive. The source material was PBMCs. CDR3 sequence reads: CASTGQGFGEQYF. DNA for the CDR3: TGTGCCAGTACAGGACAGGGGTTTGGAGAGCAGTACTTC.